This T cell receptor beta chain was captured by sequencing in a study of shared clonotypes between healthy human individuals. Study-wide findings and caveats: The authors sampled blood alone, and tissue repertoires likely differ. Non-shared clonotypes had lower generation probabilities than clonotypes shared by all four sorted-subset donors. Although depth was large, rarefaction showed that sequencing of the sorted subsets was incomplete.

The split of CD4+ cells yielded CD45RA+ naive and CD45RA-negative memory subsets. V gave up 6 bases and J gave up 2 bases, with 11 bases separating them. This CDR3 has 14 residues. CDR1 and CDR2 (germline): MRHNA, SNTAGT. The data were produced by immunoSEQ multiplex PCR, yet TCRdb's version contains in-frame clones alone and is incomplete. The sample consists of more than 2,000,000 clones, 80% to 95% of them appearing once. As regards this clone: Its specificity is unknown.

The rearrangement joins TRBV6-4 to TRBJ2-1; perhaps D is TRBD1 or TRBD2 (5 bases each). Sequencing was done on a sample of naive CD4+ T cells from PBMCs. Indicated subset: CD45RA+ positively selected. The sequence came from a man aged 18 to 29 in good health. Some clones in this sample may be carry-over from other donors' samples. CDR3 residues: CASSTGTAYNEQFF. In nucleotides, the CDR3 is TGTGCCAGCAGCACCGGGACGGCCTACAATGAGCAGTTCTTC.